The 18 T cell receptor beta chains below were found in one sample sequenced in a study of cytotoxic CD8 clonotypes in ibrutinib-treated CLL. Assay used: immunoSEQ multiplex PCR; TCRdb lists only in-frame clones, some missing. This table holds 200,000 to 250,000 clones, more than 70% found once. Sample: PBMCs, taken after 12 months of ibrutinib treatment. Source of these receptors: a human donor with chronic lymphocytic leukemia.

The rearrangement links TRBV5-1 to TRBJ2-1; possibly TRBD2 for D (6 bases). Trimming took 1 base from V and 7 from J, leaving 12 bases between them. Per germline, CDR1 SGHRS and CDR2 YFSETQ. The CDR3 has 14 residues. CDR3 sequence (DNA): TGCGCCAGCAGCTTGTTTGGACTACGGAATGAGCAGTTCTTC. Protein: CASSLFGLRNEQFF.

V gene TRBV27 combines with J gene TRBJ2-3; 7 bases map to TRBD2. This CDR3 has 14 amino acids. Trimming took 3 bases from V and 5 from J; bases not matched to a gene: 5. Germline CDR1 MNHEY, CDR2 SMNVEV (reference sequence). CDR3 loop: CASSLTVAGDTQYF. The CDR3 DNA reads as TGTGCCAGCAGTTTGACCGTAGCGGGAGATACGCAGTATTTT.

V is TRBV19 and J is TRBJ2-7; 13 nucleotides line up with TRBD2. The CDR3 length is 16 residues. The J segment lost 4 bases and the V segment lost 4 bases, leaving 7 bases of the junction unmatched. The V gene's germline CDR1 is LNHDA and CDR2 SQIVND (reference sequence). This CDR3 is CASSKAGTSGVYEQYF. DNA of the CDR3: TGTGCCAGTAGTAAAGCCGGGACTAGCGGGGTGTACGAGCAGTACTTC.

This clone was seen more than once but under ten times. Written as DNA, the CDR3 is TGCGCCAGCAGGGAGGGGTGGAGTAATGAAAAACTGTTTTTT. Protein sequence: CASREGWSNEKLFF. The rearrangement joins TRBV5-1 to TRBJ1-4, with a tentative D call TRBD1 (5 bases). This CDR3 is built from 14 residues. Germline V CDR1 and CDR2: SGHRS, YFSETQ. V dropped 5 bases and J dropped 4 bases, with 12 bases sitting between them.

This chain joins TRBV6-5 and TRBJ1-6; TRBD1 might be the D (5 bases). The CDR3 is 14 residues long. Trimming removed 4 bases at V and 10 bases at J, with 14 bases between. Germline assignment: CDR1 MNHEY and CDR2 SVGAGI. CDR3 in amino acids: CASSSQGVGSPLHF. CDR3 sequence (DNA): TGTGCCAGCAGTTCCCAGGGTGTTGGGTCACCCCTCCACTTT.

The chain uses TRBV19 and TRBJ1-5; weak D call: TRBD1 (6 bases). Trimming took off 0 bases at V and 0 bases at J, with 9 bases between the two ends. Germline V gene sequence: CDR1 LNHDA, CDR2 SQIVND (reference sequence). The CDR3 length is 16 residues. Written as DNA, the CDR3 is TGTGCCAGTAGTATAGAGACAGGTTTTAGCAATCAGCCCCAGCATTTT. Its protein product is CASSIETGFSNQPQHF.

CDR3 loop: CASRIGGSMTEQYF. As DNA, the CDR3 is TGTGCCAGCAGAATCGGGGGGTCTATGACCGAGCAGTACTTC. The genes are TRBV27 and TRBJ2-7; 7 nucleotides line up with TRBD2. Trimming cost V 6 bases and J 6 bases; bases outside gene matches: 11. CDR3 length: 14 residues. The germline CDR1 and CDR2 sequences are MNHEY and SMNVEV (reference sequence).

The V call is TRBV30, the J call TRBJ2-7, with 12 bases lining up with TRBD2. The CDR3 length is 18 residues. From germline, CDR1 is GTSNPN and CDR2 SVGIG (reference sequence). Trimming cost V 1 base and J 5 bases; bases outside gene matches: 15. CDR3 coding DNA: TGTGCCTGGAGTGGAGGGACTAGCGGGCCTCCTAGGTTCCACGAGCAGTACTTC. Translated, it gives CAWSGGTSGPPRFHEQYF.

The chain is built from TRBV6-5 and TRBJ2-5; 7 bases are shared with TRBD2. The CDR3 length is 11 residues. The junction had 2 bases not matched to a gene; V was cut back by 6 bases and J by 7 bases. The germline CDR1 and CDR2 sequences are MNHEY and SVGAGI. The CDR3 spells CASRTGGTQYF. CDR3 nucleotide sequence: TGTGCCAGCAGGACGGGGGGGACCCAGTACTTC.

The chain employs TRBV5-1 and TRBJ2-6; D tentatively fits TRBD1 or TRBD2 (5 bases each). CDR3 length: 15 residues. Germline loops: CDR1 SGHRS, CDR2 YFSETQ. The germline V and J ends were trimmed by 1 base and 2 bases, with 7 bases remaining between them. CDR3 DNA sequence: TGCGCCAGCAGCTTGAGAGGGGCTGGGGCCAACGTCCTGACTTTC. Translating gives CASSLRGAGANVLTF.

The CDR3 loop reads CASSADSREGSSGAFF. The CDR3 nucleotides are TGTGCCAGCAGCGCCGACAGTAGGGAAGGGAGTAGTGGAGCTTTCTTT. The chain combines TRBV7-9 with TRBJ1-1; TRBD1 is a possible D gene (5 bases). CDR3 length equals 16 residues. CDR1 and CDR2 from the germline V gene are SEHNR and FQNEAQ (reference sequence). V was trimmed by 5 bases and J by 10 bases, leaving 26 bases between them.

V and J are TRBV30 and TRBJ2-3; D perhaps matches TRBD2 (5 bases). V was shortened by 3 bases and J by 6 bases, with 7 bases between the two germline ends. CDR3 length: 11 residues. CDR1 is GTSNPN and CDR2 is SVGIG in the germline V gene (reference sequence). CDR3 in DNA: TGTGCCTGGAGCAGAGGGGATACGCAGTATTTT. Its translation: CAWSRGDTQYF. The variable domain in full, completed from reference TRBV30 and TRBJ2-3, reads SQTIHQWPATLVQPVGSPLSLECTVEGTSNPNLYWYRQAAGRGLQLLFYSVGIGQISSEVPQNLSASRPQDRQFILSSKKLLLSDSGFYLCAWSRGDTQYFGPGTRLTVL.

The CDR3 sequence: CASTSLDASYEQYF. The CDR3 DNA reads as TGTGCCAGCACCTCCCTAGATGCTTCCTACGAGCAGTACTTC. V gene TRBV5-4 combines with J gene TRBJ2-7; D gene unclear. CDR3 size: 14 residues. CDR1 is SGHNT and CDR2 is YYREEE in the germline V gene (reference sequence). The germline V and J ends were trimmed by 6 bases and 1 base, with 14 bases remaining between them.

This clone has only one observation. The rearrangement links TRBV10-3 to TRBJ2-2; 9 nucleotides match TRBD1. CDR3 size: 17 residues. The germline V gene has CDR1 ENHRY and CDR2 SYGVKD. V was clipped by 5 bases and J by 1 base; unmatched bases: 8. CDR3 loop: CAISWEEGQGNTGELFF. CDR3 DNA: TGTGCCATCAGTTGGGAAGAGGGACAGGGGAACACCGGGGAGCTGTTTTTT.

This clone was counted a few times. V is TRBV15 and J is TRBJ1-5, with D possibly being TRBD1 (6 bases). V was trimmed by 0 bases and J by 4 bases, leaving 19 bases between them. The V gene's germline CDR1 is LNHNV and CDR2 YYDKDF (reference sequence). This CDR3 comprises 18 residues. The CDR3 DNA sequence: TGTGCCACCAGCAGAGATAAGGGCCCAGGGGTAGGTAATCAGCCCCAGCATTTT. Translated, it gives CATSRDKGPGVGNQPQHF.

V gene TRBV11-2 combines with J gene TRBJ2-2; D gene unclear. The germline CDR1 and CDR2 sequences are SGHAT and FQNNGV. The CDR3 covers 14 residues. Between the trimmed V and J ends, which lost 5 bases and 4 bases, there was a span of 11 bases. The CDR3 sequence is CASSPGTSTGELFF. For the CDR3, the DNA is TGTGCCAGCAGCCCTGGAACTTCCACCGGGGAGCTGTTTTTT. The entire variable domain, with the rest obtained from reference TRBV11-2 and TRBJ2-2, is as follows: EAGVAQSPRYKIIEKRQSVAFWCNPISGHATLYWYQQILGQGPKLLIQFQNNGVVDDSQLPKDRFSAERLKGVDSTLKIQPAKLEDSAVYLCASSPGTSTGELFFGEGSRLTVL.

The chain recombines TRBV11-2 with TRBJ2-1; D remains ambiguous. V was shortened by 4 bases and J by 0 bases, with 10 bases between the two germline ends. The CDR3 is made up of 15 amino acids. Germline V gene data show CDR1 as SGHAT and CDR2 as FQNNGV. CDR3 amino acids: CASSSDSSSYNEQFF. CDR3 sequence (DNA): TGTGCCAGCAGCTCAGATTCGAGCTCCTACAATGAGCAGTTCTTC.

The rearrangement links TRBV4-1 to TRBJ2-3, with D possibly matching TRBD2 (6 bases). V was trimmed by 0 bases and J by 0 bases, leaving 10 bases between them. This CDR3 comprises 16 residues. Germline values: CDR1 MGHRA, CDR2 YSYEKL. In DNA form, the CDR3 reads TGCGCCAGCAGCCAAGATGTGGGGACTAGCACAGATACGCAGTATTTT. It codes for CASSQDVGTSTDTQYF.